The clone carrying this T cell receptor beta chain was observed a handful of times. TCRdb's copy holds only in-frame clones and misses some; the assay was immunoSEQ multiplex PCR. The sample has 65,000 to 90,000 clones, over 75% seen once; the top ten hold approximately 5.1%. This entry is derived from a study of OX40 agonist ivuxolimab in advanced cancers. CDR3 length: 13 residues. In germline, CDR1 is MGHRA, CDR2 YSYEKL. The V end was cut by 0 bases, the J end by 5 bases, with 5 bases between. This chain joins TRBV4-1 and TRBJ2-1, with D unclear. The sample was CD4+ or CD8+ T cells sorted from blood, taken in a trial of the OX40 agonist ivuxolimab. This receptor was obtained from an adult with an advanced solid tumor such as melanoma, head and neck, liver or kidney cancer. CDR3 in amino acids: CASSQDPHNEQFF. CDR3 DNA sequence: TGCGCCAGCAGCCAAGATCCCCACAATGAGCAGTTCTTC.